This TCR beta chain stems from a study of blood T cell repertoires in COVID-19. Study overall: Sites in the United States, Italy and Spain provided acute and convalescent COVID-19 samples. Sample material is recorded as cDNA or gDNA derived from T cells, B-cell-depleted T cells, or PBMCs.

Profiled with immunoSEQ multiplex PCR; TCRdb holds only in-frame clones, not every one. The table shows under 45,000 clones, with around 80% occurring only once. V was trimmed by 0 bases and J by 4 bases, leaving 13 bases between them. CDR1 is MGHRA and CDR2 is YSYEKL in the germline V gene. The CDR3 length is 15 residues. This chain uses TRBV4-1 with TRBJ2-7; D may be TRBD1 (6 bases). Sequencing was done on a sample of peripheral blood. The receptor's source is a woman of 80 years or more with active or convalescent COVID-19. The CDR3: CASSQETGNGYEQYF. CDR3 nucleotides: TGCGCCAGCAGCCAAGAAACAGGGAATGGGTACGAGCAGTACTTC.